This T cell receptor (beta chain) derives from a study of breast tumors, draining lymph nodes, adjacent tissues. Overall study results and limits: Tumor and nontumor repertoires were significantly more similar in luminal-like than in basal-like breast cancer.

Germline V gene sequence: CDR1 MGHDK, CDR2 SYGVNS. This CDR3 is built from 13 residues. The sample holds many counts of this clonotype. Its antigen is still unknown. Possible read error: a much larger clone is one base away. Breast cancer patients provided tissue from their axillary draining lymph nodes. TCRdb re-analysed the multiplex PCR reads in MiXCR, keeping a single row per CDR3 protein. The data contain approximately 150,000 distinct CDR3 sequences, roughly a third of them singletons. The sequencing input was axillary lymph node tissue. The TCR was taken from a female donor with breast cancer. Some clones in this sample may be carry-over from other donors' samples. The V gene is TRBV25-1, the J gene TRBJ2-7; a weak D match, TRBD1 (5 bases). In DNA form, the CDR3 reads TGTGCCGGCAGTGAATCCAGGGCGAGGGAGCAGTACTTC. Translated, it gives CAGSESRAREQYF.